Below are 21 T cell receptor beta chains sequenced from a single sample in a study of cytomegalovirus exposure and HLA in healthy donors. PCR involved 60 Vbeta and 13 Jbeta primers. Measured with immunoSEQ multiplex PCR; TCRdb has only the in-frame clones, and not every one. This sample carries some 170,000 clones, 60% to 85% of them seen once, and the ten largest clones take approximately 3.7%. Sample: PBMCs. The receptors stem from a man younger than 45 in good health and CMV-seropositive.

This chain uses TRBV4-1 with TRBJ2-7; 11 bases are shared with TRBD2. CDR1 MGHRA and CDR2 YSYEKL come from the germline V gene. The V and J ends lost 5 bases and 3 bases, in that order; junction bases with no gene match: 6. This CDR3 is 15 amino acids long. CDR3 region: CASSTLAGEIYEQYF. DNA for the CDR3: TGCGCCAGCAGCACACTAGCGGGAGAGATCTACGAGCAGTACTTC.

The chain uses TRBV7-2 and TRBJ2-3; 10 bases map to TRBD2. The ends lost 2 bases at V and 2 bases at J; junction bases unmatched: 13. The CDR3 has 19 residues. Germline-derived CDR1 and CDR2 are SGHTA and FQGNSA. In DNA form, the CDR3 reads TGTGCCAGCAGCTTACTTTACCCTAGCGGGGGTGACCCCACAGATACGCAGTATTTT. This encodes CASSLLYPSGGDPTDTQYF.

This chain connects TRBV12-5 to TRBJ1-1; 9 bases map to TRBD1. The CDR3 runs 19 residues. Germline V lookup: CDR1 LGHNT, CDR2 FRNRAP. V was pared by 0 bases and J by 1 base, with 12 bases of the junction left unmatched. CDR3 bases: TGTGCTAGTGGTTTGGTACTGGTCAGGGACAGGGCATCGAACACTGAAGCTTTCTTT. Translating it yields CASGLVLVRDRASNTEAFF.

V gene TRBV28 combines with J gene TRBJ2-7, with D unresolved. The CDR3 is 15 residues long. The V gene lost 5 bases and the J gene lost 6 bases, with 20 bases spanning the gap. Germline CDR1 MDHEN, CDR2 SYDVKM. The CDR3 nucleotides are TGTGCCAGCAGTGTAACTTCCGCCAGGTTTGGCGAGCAGTACTTC. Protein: CASSVTSARFGEQYF.

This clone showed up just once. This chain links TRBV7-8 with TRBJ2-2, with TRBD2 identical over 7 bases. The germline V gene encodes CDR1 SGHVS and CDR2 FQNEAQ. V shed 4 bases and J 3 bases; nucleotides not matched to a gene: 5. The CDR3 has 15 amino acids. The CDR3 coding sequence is TGTGCCAGCAGCTCCCTGCGGGGGTACACCGGGGAGCTGTTTTTT. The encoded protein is CASSSLRGYTGELFF.

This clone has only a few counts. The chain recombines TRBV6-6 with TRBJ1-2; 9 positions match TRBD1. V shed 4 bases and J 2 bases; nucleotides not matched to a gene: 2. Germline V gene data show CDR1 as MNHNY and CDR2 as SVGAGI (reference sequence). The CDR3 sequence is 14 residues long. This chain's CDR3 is CASSSGQGNYGYTF. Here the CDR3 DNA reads TGTGCCAGCAGTTCGGGACAGGGAAACTATGGCTACACCTTC.

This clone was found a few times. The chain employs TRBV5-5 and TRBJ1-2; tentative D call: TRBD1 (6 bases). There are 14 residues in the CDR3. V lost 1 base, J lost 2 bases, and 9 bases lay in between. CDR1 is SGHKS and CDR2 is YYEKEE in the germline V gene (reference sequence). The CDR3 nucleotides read TGTGCCAGCAGCTTGCATCAGGGGAACTATGGCTACACCTTC. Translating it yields CASSLHQGNYGYTF.

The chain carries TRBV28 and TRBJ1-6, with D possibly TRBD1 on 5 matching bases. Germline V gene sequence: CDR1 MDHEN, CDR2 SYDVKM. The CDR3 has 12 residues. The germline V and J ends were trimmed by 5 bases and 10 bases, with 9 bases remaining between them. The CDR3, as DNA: TGTGCCAGCAGTCAAGGGGTGTCACCCCTCCACTTT. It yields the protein CASSQGVSPLHF.

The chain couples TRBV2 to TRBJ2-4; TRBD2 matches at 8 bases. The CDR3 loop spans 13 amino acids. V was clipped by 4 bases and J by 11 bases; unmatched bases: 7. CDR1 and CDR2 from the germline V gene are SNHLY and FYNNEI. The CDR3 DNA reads TGTGCCAGCAGTGTACCAGCGGGGGACCTTCAGTACTTC. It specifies CASSVPAGDLQYF. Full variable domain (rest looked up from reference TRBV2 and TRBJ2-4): EPEVTQTPSHQVTQMGQEVILRCVPISNHLYFYWYRQILGQKVEFLVSFYNNEISEKSEIFDDQFSVERPDGSNFTLKIRSTKLEDSAMYFCASSVPAGDLQYFGAGTRLSVL.

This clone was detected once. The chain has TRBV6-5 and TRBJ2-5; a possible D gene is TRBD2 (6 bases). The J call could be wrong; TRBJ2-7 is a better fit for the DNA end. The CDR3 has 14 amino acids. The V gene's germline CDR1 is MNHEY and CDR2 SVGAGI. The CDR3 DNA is TGTGCCAGCTCGGCCGGGACTGCCTTTTACGAGCAGTACTTC. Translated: CASSAGTAFYEQYF.

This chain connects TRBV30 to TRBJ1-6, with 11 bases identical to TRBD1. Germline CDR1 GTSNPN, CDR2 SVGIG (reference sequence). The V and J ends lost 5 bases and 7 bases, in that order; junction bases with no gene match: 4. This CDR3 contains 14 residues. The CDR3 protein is CAWGTGGSNSPLHF. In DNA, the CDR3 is TGTGCCTGGGGGACAGGGGGTTCGAATTCACCCCTCCACTTT.

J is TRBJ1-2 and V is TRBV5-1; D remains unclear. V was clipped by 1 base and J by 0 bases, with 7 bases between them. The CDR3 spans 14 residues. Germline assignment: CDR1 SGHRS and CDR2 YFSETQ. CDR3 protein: CASSLTAANYGYTF. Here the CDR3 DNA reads TGCGCCAGCAGCTTGACAGCAGCTAACTATGGCTACACCTTC.

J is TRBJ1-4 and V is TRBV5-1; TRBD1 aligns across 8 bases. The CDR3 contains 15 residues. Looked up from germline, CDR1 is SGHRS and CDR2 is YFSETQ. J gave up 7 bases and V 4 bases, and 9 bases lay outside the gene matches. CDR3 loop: CASSPGGTGPEKLFF. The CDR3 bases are TGCGCCAGCAGCCCCGGGGGGACAGGCCCTGAAAAACTGTTTTTT.

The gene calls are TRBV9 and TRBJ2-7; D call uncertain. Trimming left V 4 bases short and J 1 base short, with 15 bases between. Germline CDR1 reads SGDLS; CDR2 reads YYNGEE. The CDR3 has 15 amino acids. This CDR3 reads CASSPLVYGSYEQYF. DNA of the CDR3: TGTGCCAGCAGCCCCCTGGTTTACGGTTCCTACGAGCAGTACTTC. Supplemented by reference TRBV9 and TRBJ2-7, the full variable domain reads DSGVTQTPKHLITATGQRVTLRCSPRSGDLSVYWYQQSLDQGLQFLIQYYNGEERAKGNILERFSAQQFPDLHSELNLSSLELGDSALYFCASSPLVYGSYEQYFGPGTRLTVT.

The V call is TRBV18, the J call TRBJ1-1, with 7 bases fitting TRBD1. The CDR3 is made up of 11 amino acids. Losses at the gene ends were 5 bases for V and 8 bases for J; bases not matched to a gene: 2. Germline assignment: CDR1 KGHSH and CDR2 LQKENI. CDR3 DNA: TGTGCCAGCTCATCGACAGGGGAAGCTTTCTTT. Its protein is CASSSTGEAFF.

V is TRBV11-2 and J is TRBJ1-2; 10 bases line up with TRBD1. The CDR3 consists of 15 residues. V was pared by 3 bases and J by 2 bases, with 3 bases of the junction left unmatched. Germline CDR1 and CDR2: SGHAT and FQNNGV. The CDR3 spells CASSLGQGWNYGYTF. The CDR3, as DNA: TGTGCCAGCAGCTTGGGACAGGGGTGGAACTATGGCTACACCTTC.

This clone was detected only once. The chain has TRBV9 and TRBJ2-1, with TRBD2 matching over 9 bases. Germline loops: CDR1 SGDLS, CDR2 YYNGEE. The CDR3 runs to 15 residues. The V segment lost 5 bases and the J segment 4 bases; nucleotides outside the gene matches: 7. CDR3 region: CASSQAGGLYNEQFF. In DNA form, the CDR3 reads TGTGCCAGCAGTCAGGCGGGGGGGCTATACAATGAGCAGTTCTTC.

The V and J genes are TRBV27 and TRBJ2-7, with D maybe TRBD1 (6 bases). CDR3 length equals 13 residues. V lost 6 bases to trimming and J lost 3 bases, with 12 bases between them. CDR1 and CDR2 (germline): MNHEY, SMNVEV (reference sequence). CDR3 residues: CASSTGFNYEQYF. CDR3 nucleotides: TGTGCCAGCAGCACAGGGTTCAACTACGAGCAGTACTTC.

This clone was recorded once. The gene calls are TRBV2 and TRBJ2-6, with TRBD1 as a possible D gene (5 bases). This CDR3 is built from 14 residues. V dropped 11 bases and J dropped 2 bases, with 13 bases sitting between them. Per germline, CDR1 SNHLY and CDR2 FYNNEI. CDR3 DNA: TGTGCCTCCACCTTGGGGCCTGGGGCCAACGTCCTGACTTTC. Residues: CASTLGPGANVLTF. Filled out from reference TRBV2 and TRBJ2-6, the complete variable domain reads EPEVTQTPSHQVTQMGQEVILRCVPISNHLYFYWYRQILGQKVEFLVSFYNNEISEKSEIFDDQFSVERPDGSNFTLKIRSTKLEDSAMYFCASTLGPGANVLTFGAGSRLTVL.

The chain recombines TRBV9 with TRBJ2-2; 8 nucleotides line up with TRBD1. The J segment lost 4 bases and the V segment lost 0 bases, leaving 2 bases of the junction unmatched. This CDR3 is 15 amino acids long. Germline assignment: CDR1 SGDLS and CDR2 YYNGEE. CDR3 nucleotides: TGTGCCAGCAGCGTAGGGACAGGGCTCACCGGGGAGCTGTTTTTT. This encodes CASSVGTGLTGELFF.

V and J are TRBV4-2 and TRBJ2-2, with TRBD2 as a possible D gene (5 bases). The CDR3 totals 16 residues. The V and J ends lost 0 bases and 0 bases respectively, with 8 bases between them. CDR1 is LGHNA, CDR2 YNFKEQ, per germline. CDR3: CASSQEVRANTGELFF. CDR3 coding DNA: TGTGCCAGCAGCCAAGAGGTGCGGGCGAACACCGGGGAGCTGTTTTTT.